A selection of T cell receptor beta chains follows, all from one sample in a study of early T cells in non-severe SARS-CoV-2 infection. TCRdb independently ran MiXCR on the 5' RACE reads; one entry per CDR3 protein. The table records roughly 70,000 distinct CDR3 sequences, approximately 13% of them present only once. Material: whole blood. These receptors all come from an adult who was a healthcare worker with PCR-confirmed SARS-CoV-2 infection or an uninfected control (not recorded which). CDR3s leave out the opening cysteine and the closing phenylalanine or tryptophan. The D gene is left open where the match is weak.

v_call,j_call,d_call,cdr3_aa
TRBV6-6,TRBJ2-5,NA,ASSPGQETQY
TRBV5-1,TRBJ2-3,NA,ASSLDPGGDTQY
TRBV29-1,TRBJ1-2,NA,SAPDSNYGYT
TRBV7-2,TRBJ2-7,TRBD2,ASSLVPSSGVEQY
TRBV3-1,TRBJ2-2,NA,ASSQSNVNTGELF
TRBV18,TRBJ2-1,TRBD2,ASSPSLAGAAEQF
TRBV20-1,TRBJ2-3,TRBD2,SARDPKLAGRTDTQY
TRBV7-6,TRBJ2-1,NA,ASSYLVGVSNEQF
TRBV20-1,TRBJ1-1,NA,SASTGVRAEAF
TRBV7-6,TRBJ2-7,NA,ASSLLESYEQY
TRBV7-9,TRBJ2-1,NA,ASSSLSYNEQF
TRBV11-2,TRBJ2-5,NA,ASSLETKETQY
TRBV7-9,TRBJ2-1,NA,ASSLELTADNEQF
TRBV2,TRBJ2-1,NA,ASSPLAEQF
TRBV29-1,TRBJ1-5,NA,SVKSGPHDSNQPQH
TRBV2,TRBJ2-5,NA,ASSVTTWETQY
TRBV28,TRBJ1-6,NA,ATNTGHRFNSPLH
TRBV11-2,TRBJ2-3,TRBD2,ASSPGLAGPWDTQY
TRBV28,TRBJ2-7,NA,ASSPRLGTYEQY
TRBV28,TRBJ2-7,NA,ASTNVQGLSYEQY
TRBV29-1,TRBJ2-5,NA,SVAQVEWETQY
TRBV3-1,TRBJ2-4,NA,ASSQDRLAKNIQY
TRBV6-1,TRBJ1-3,NA,ASRVAVASSGNTIY
TRBV14,TRBJ2-1,TRBD1,ASSQAGTGKSYNEQF
TRBV5-1,TRBJ1-6,NA,ASSLGGGSPLH
TRBV7-9,TRBJ1-3,NA,ASSLRKSGNTIY